This TCR beta chain was profiled in a study of blood T cell repertoires in COVID-19. Background on the study: COVID-19 samples, acute and convalescent, were from the United States, Italy and Spain.

Methods used by the authors: Nucleated cell number was recorded as an estimate derived from reference gene primer amplification. The assay was immunoSEQ multiplex PCR, and TCRdb's table has in-frame clones only and misses some. V, J and clone size derive from that table, while D and trimming were established from the DNA sequence. The data contain 200,000 to 250,000 clones, around nine tenths of them singletons. The V gene lost 2 bases and the J gene lost 2 bases, with 9 bases spanning the gap. CDR3 length equals 14 residues. Germline V gene lookup returns CDR1 LNHNV and CDR2 YYDKDF (reference sequence). The table lists this clone with a count of one.

This sequence was found in a man aged 60 to 69 who had recovered from COVID-19. The V gene is TRBV15, the J gene TRBJ1-1; no clear D gene. Specimen: peripheral blood. The CDR3 nucleotides are TGTGCCACCAGCAGAACTCAGGTTAACACTGAAGCTTTCTTT. Translated: CATSRTQVNTEAFF.